This T cell receptor beta chain was recorded in a study of beta chain features in type 1 diabetes. About the research overall: Examination covered 100 million to 140 million sorted cells spanning all samples.

CDR1 is MNHEY, CDR2 SVGAGI, per germline. The CDR3 consists of 14 residues. V was trimmed by 0 bases and J by 0 bases, leaving 4 bases between them. Study-wide points: Shorter TCRB CDR3s, moderately but significantly so, were found in Type 1 diabetes patients in all four CD4+ subsets.

As concerns this clone: Its antigen is unidentified.

In all sorted populations, purity surpassed 95%. Expressed TCRB transcripts got sequenced, as all isolated RNA was reverse transcribed. The data were produced by immunoSEQ multiplex PCR, yet TCRdb's version contains in-frame clones alone and is incomplete. The sample shows hundreds of thousands of clones, 14% of them seen only once. The chain has TRBV6-5 and TRBJ2-3; D uncertain. The TCR sequence derives from a man aged 25-45 years with type 1 diabetes. Sequencing used naive CD4+ T cells from blood. CDR3 in amino acids: CASSYSPSTDTQYF. CDR3 bases: TGTGCCAGCAGTTACTCTCCTAGCACAGATACGCAGTATTTT.